These T cell receptor beta chains were read from a single sample in a study of cytomegalovirus exposure and HLA in healthy donors. TCRdb's table, derived via immunoSEQ multiplex PCR, lists solely in-frame clones and lacks some. The table lists 150,000 to 200,000 clones, roughly 80% of them singletons, with about 3.1% in the top ten. Material for sequencing was PBMCs. These receptors came from a female donor in good health and CMV-seronegative. The CDR3 runs from the conserved cysteine through the conserved F or W. The D gene is left open where the match is weak. Clone size is not always given. Where it is, it says once, few, many or a class for expanded clones.

cdr3_length d_call clone_size j_call v_call cdr3_nt cdr3_aa
15 TRBD1 - TRBJ2-7 TRBV4-3 TGCGCCAGCAGCCCCCGGACAGGGGGCTCCTACGAGCAGTACTTC CASSPRTGGSYEQYF
13 - few TRBJ2-1 TRBV6-4 TGTGCCAGCAGTGCGGGAGAGGGCAATGAGCAGTTCTTC CASSAGEGNEQFF
16 TRBD1 few TRBJ2-7 TRBV6-5 TGTGCCAGCAGTTCTGGAGGGACAGGATTACGCTACGAGCAGTACTTC CASSSGGTGLRYEQYF
14 - once TRBJ2-2 TRBV12-5 TGTGCTAGTGGTCACGGAGGGAACACCGGGGAGCTGTTTTTT CASGHGGNTGELFF
15 TRBD1 - TRBJ2-7 TRBV9 TGTGCCAGCAGCGGACAGGGGACGGGGACCTACGAGCAGTACTTC CASSGQGTGTYEQYF
14 TRBD1 - TRBJ1-5 TRBV28 TGTGCCACCCGGACAGGACTTAGCAATCAGCCCCAGCATTTT CATRTGLSNQPQHF
15 - - TRBJ2-3 TRBV28 TGTGCCAGCAGCCGGAGGGGGGGAGGCACAGATACGCAGTATTTT CASSRRGGGTDTQYF
13 - - TRBJ2-7 TRBV6-6 TGTGCCAGCAGCCCCCGTCGAGGCAACGAGCAGTACTTC CASSPRRGNEQYF
14 TRBD1 - TRBJ2-7 TRBV28 TGTGCCAGCAGAATCCGGACAGGGGACTACGAGCAGTACTTC CASRIRTGDYEQYF
14 - - TRBJ1-1 TRBV10-3 TGTGCCATCAGTGAGTCGGTGAGTGTTCTTGAAGCTTTCTTT CAISESVSVLEAFF
15 TRBD1 - TRBJ1-4 TRBV5-1 TGCGCCAGCAGAACCGGGACAGCGATAAATGAAAAACTGTTTTTT CASRTGTAINEKLFF
14 - few TRBJ2-3 TRBV19 TGTGCCAGTGAATCCGGCAGGGTCACAGATACGCAGTATTTT CASESGRVTDTQYF
15 - - TRBJ2-1 TRBV18 TGTGCCAGCTCACCACTACTAACTACTCACAATGAGCAGTTCTTC CASSPLLTTHNEQFF
12 - - TRBJ2-7 TRBV2 TGTGCCAGCAGTCCGGAGATTTACGAGCAGTACTTC CASSPEIYEQYF
15 TRBD1 - TRBJ2-3 TRBV29-1 TGCAGCGTTGAATTGGACAGGGCATTGGTAGATACGCAGTATTTT CSVELDRALVDTQYF
15 TRBD2 - TRBJ2-1 TRBV14 TGTGCCAGCAGCCAGCTAGCGGGAGGGCCCGGCGAGCAGTTCTTC CASSQLAGGPGEQFF
14 TRBD1 - TRBJ1-4 TRBV2 TGTGCCAGCACCCGACAGGGGCTGGGCGAAAAACTGTTTTTT CASTRQGLGEKLFF
16 - - TRBJ2-5 TRBV4-2 TGTGCCAGCAGCCAAGATGGGGGCGGGGGCCAAGAGACCCAGTACTTC CASSQDGGGGQETQYF
14 - - TRBJ1-2 TRBV25-1 TGTGCCAGCAGCCAAGACGGAGCTAACTATGGCTACACCTTC CASSQDGANYGYTF
13 - - TRBJ2-1 TRBV19 TGTGCCAGTAGTAGCGACAGTCAAGTTAAACAGTTCTTC CASSSDSQVKQFF
13 TRBD1 - TRBJ2-5 TRBV5-1 TGCGCCAGCAGCTTAGCCGACAGGGGGGCCCAGTACTTC CASSLADRGAQYF
14 TRBD2 - TRBJ2-1 TRBV9 TGTGCCAGCAGCGTGAGCGGGGTCTACAATGAGCAGTTCTTC CASSVSGVYNEQFF
14 TRBD1 - TRBJ2-7 TRBV7-2 TGTGCCAGCTCCTCCCGACAGGGCTCCTACGAGCAGTACTTC CASSSRQGSYEQYF
15 TRBD2 once TRBJ2-7 TRBV7-9 TGTTCCAGCAGCTGGTTAGCGGGAGTGGACCACGAGCAGTACTTC CSSSWLAGVDHEQYF
17 - - TRBJ1-3 TRBV7-9 TGTGCCTCTCCCTTAGCGCGACTCGGGAACTCTGGAAACACCATATATTTT CASPLARLGNSGNTIYF
13 - - TRBJ1-2 TRBV28 TGTGCCAGCAGTTTGGAGAGGAACTATGGCTACACCTTC CASSLERNYGYTF
14 - - TRBJ2-1 TRBV5-1 TGCGCCAGCAGCCCTGGCGGGGGCGACAATGAGCAGTTCTTC CASSPGGGDNEQFF
13 - once TRBJ2-7 TRBV27 TGTGCCAGCAGTTCAGGGGGAGGTTACGAGCAGTACTTC CASSSGGGYEQYF
15 TRBD2 - TRBJ2-1 TRBV29-1 TGCAGCGTGGGACTAGCGGGAGGGTCCTACAATGAGCAGTTCTTC CSVGLAGGSYNEQFF
11 TRBD1 - TRBJ1-2 TRBV7-9 TGTGCCAGCAGCTTTTTAGGGGACAGTTACTTC CASSFLGDSYF
20 - once TRBJ2-6 TRBV6-1 TGTGCCAGCAGTGACTTCGTGTACCCAGGGCTCAGCTCTGGGGCCAACGTCCTGACTTTC CASSDFVYPGLSSGANVLTF
14 TRBD2 once TRBJ2-1 TRBV2 TGTGCCAGCAGTGAATCCCGCGGGGGGAATGAGCAGTTCTTC CASSESRGGNEQFF
15 - - TRBJ1-5 TRBV6-5 TGTGCCAGCAGTTCGCACCGGGACAAAGGACAGCCCCAGCATTTT CASSSHRDKGQPQHF
14 - once TRBJ2-5 TRBV5-1 TGCGCCAGCAGCTTGACGGAGGGGCTGGAGACCCAGTACTTC CASSLTEGLETQYF
13 TRBD1 - TRBJ1-2 TRBV6-1 TGTGCCAGCCGAAGGGACAGGAATCTGGGCTACACTTTC CASRRDRNLGYTF
18 TRBD2 few TRBJ2-1 TRBV16 TGTGCCAGCAGTCCTCGGACTAGCGGGGGTGGCTCCTACAATGAGCAGTTCTTC CASSPRTSGGGSYNEQFF
13 - - TRBJ1-2 TRBV5-1 TGCGCCAGCAGCTTGGGACAGGTCTATGGCTACACCTTC CASSLGQVYGYTF
17 - - TRBJ2-7 TRBV7-2 TGTGCCAGCAGCTCCCGGGACTCCCTCACCACGATTTACGAGCAGTACTTC CASSSRDSLTTIYEQYF
15 - once TRBJ2-1 TRBV28 TGTGCCAGCAGCCAGGGTGTAAGCTCCTACAATGAGCAGTTCTTC CASSQGVSSYNEQFF
14 TRBD2 few TRBJ2-1 TRBV11-1 TGTGCCAGCGGACTAGCGGGAATTTACAATGAGCAGTTCTTC CASGLAGIYNEQFF
15 TRBD2 - TRBJ2-2 TRBV19 TGTGCCAGTAGTCAGGCTAGCGGGAGGGTCGGGGAGCTGTTTTTT CASSQASGRVGELFF
14 - - TRBJ2-7 TRBV5-4 TGTGCCAGCAGCTTGCTAACCGGGGGCTACGAGCAGTACTTC CASSLLTGGYEQYF
15 TRBD2 - TRBJ2-3 TRBV29-1 TGCAGCGTTGCGGGACTAGCCGGTATTACAGATACGCAGTATTTT CSVAGLAGITDTQYF
15 TRBD1 - TRBJ2-5 TRBV9 TGTGCCAGCACCCCGCGACAGGGGGCCCAAGAGACCCAGTACTTC CASTPRQGAQETQYF
16 TRBD2 - TRBJ2-7 TRBV13 TGTGCCAGCAGCCAGTTTTTCAGCGGGAGGGCCTACGAGCAGTACTTC CASSQFFSGRAYEQYF
17 TRBD2 - TRBJ2-3 TRBV13 TGTGCCAGCAGCAAAGCTAGCGGGGGACATAGCACAGATACGCAGTATTTT CASSKASGGHSTDTQYF
13 - - TRBJ1-1 TRBV5-1 TGCGCCAGCAGCTCCAGGCCAAGCACTGAAGCTTTCTTT CASSSRPSTEAFF
13 - - TRBJ2-7 TRBV9 TGTGCCAGCAGCGTAGCAGGGGCCCGCGAGCAGTACTTC CASSVAGAREQYF
15 TRBD1 - TRBJ1-4 TRBV30 TGTGCCTGGAGTGTTGACAGGGGGCATAATGAAAAACTGTTTTTT CAWSVDRGHNEKLFF
14 TRBD1 - TRBJ2-7 TRBV5-1 TGCGCCAGCAGCTTCCTGGCAGGGGGCTACGAGCAGTACTTC CASSFLAGGYEQYF
16 - few TRBJ2-7 TRBV5-4 TGTGCCAGCAGCTTGAAGGCAGGGCACTTCTCCTACGAGCAGTACTTC CASSLKAGHFSYEQYF
17 TRBD1 - TRBJ1-6 TRBV30 TGTGCCTGGGGGGGACAGGCGTTGAGCTCCTATAATTCACCCCTCCACTTT CAWGGQALSSYNSPLHF
16 - - TRBJ1-3 TRBV5-4 TGTGCCAGCAGCCCGGAGGGACCGCGCTCTGGAAACACCATATATTTT CASSPEGPRSGNTIYF
12 TRBD1 - TRBJ1-2 TRBV6-5 TGTGCCAGCAGTTACCGCGGACAGGGTGATACCTTC CASSYRGQGDTF
18 TRBD1 - TRBJ1-4 TRBV11-2 TGTGCCAGCAGCTCGACAAGGGACAGGGGTGCAACTAATGAAAAACTGTTTTTT CASSSTRDRGATNEKLFF
14 TRBD1 - TRBJ1-2 TRBV6-5 TGTGCCAGCAGTCGTACAGGGGGAGCACGCGGCTACACCTTC CASSRTGGARGYTF
13 - - TRBJ2-7 TRBV27 TGTGCCAGCAAGGAGACAGAGTCCTACGAGCAGTACTTC CASKETESYEQYF
15 - - TRBJ1-1 TRBV30 TGTGCCTGGAGTCTCTTGGGGGCGCAGGACACTGAAGCTTTCTTT CAWSLLGAQDTEAFF
16 TRBD2 - TRBJ2-1 TRBV9 TGTGCCAGCAGCGCAAGACTAGCGGGAGGGTACAATGAGCAGTTCTTC CASSARLAGGYNEQFF